The 24 T cell receptor beta chains reported below all come from one sample, sequenced in a study of OX40 agonist ivuxolimab in advanced cancers. Sequencing used immunoSEQ multiplex PCR; TCRdb keeps in-frame clones, though not all of them. The sample lists over 60,000 clones; 80% to 90% were seen once. The material sequenced was CD4+ or CD8+ T cells sorted from blood, taken in a trial of the OX40 agonist ivuxolimab. The receptors come from an adult with an advanced solid tumor such as melanoma, head and neck, liver or kidney cancer.

The chain is built from TRBV5-4 and TRBJ1-2; tentative D call: TRBD1 (6 bases). Trimming took off 2 bases at V and 8 bases at J, with 13 bases between the two ends. This CDR3 is 13 amino acids long. From germline, CDR1 is SGHNT and CDR2 YYREEE (reference sequence). CDR3 protein: CASSLQGLGGYTF. The CDR3 DNA follows: TGTGCCAGCAGCTTACAGGGCCTCGGGGGCTACACCTTC.

The CDR3 protein is CASSPTTASNYGYTF. CDR3 in DNA: TGTGCCAGCAGTCCAACGACAGCTTCTAACTATGGCTACACCTTC. This chain joins TRBV7-2 and TRBJ1-2, with D possibly matching TRBD1 (5 bases). The V gene's germline CDR1 is SGHTA and CDR2 FQGNSA. CDR3 size: 15 residues. Trimming cost V 6 bases and J 0 bases, with 14 bases left between them.

The CDR3 DNA reads TGTGCCAGCAGCTTGGGACAGGGGGCGGATACGCAGTATTTT. Amino acid sequence: CASSLGQGADTQYF. The chain joins TRBV7-9 to TRBJ2-3; 12 bases agree with TRBD1. J gave up 6 bases and V 3 bases, and 1 base lay outside the gene matches. Germline V gene sequence: CDR1 SEHNR, CDR2 FQNEAQ (reference sequence). The CDR3 has 14 residues.

V and J are TRBV28 and TRBJ2-7; TRBD2 matches at 8 bases. CDR1 MDHEN and CDR2 SYDVKM come from the germline V gene. The CDR3 contains 14 residues. Germline trimming cut 5 bases from V and 6 bases from J; bases unmatched to any gene: 9. The CDR3 coding sequence is TGTGCCAGCAGTCTCAGCGGGAGTGTGGGCGAGCAGTACTTC. Translation: CASSLSGSVGEQYF. Supplemented by reference TRBV28 and TRBJ2-7, the full variable domain reads DVKVTQSSRYLVKRTGEKVFLECVQDMDHENMFWYRQDPGLGLRLIYFSYDVKMKEKGDIPEGYSVSREKKERFSLILESASTNQTSMYLCASSLSGSVGEQYFGPGTRLTVT.

The chain is built from TRBV19 and TRBJ1-4; D is perhaps TRBD1 (5 bases). Germline V gene lookup returns CDR1 LNHDA and CDR2 SQIVND (reference sequence). Trimming removed 2 bases at V and 5 bases at J, with 12 bases between. The CDR3 contains 15 residues. CDR3 protein: CASSISPRGNEKLFF. CDR3 DNA: TGTGCCAGTAGTATATCCCCGAGGGGCAATGAAAAACTGTTTTTT.

The chain couples TRBV4-3 to TRBJ2-5, with 13 bases aligning to TRBD2. The V gene's germline CDR1 is LGHNA and CDR2 YSLEER. The junction had 11 bases not matched to a gene; V was cut back by 4 bases and J by 3 bases. The CDR3 is made up of 18 amino acids. The CDR3 loop is CASSRAPSGTSGKETQYF. As DNA, the CDR3 is TGCGCCAGCAGCCGAGCACCTTCCGGGACTAGCGGGAAAGAGACCCAGTACTTC.

To note about this clone: Other DNA sequences in the sample encode the same CDR3. The V gene is TRBV6-5, the J gene TRBJ1-1; 9 positions agree with TRBD1. CDR1 MNHEY and CDR2 SVGAGI come from the germline V gene. This CDR3 region has 14 residues. V was clipped by 2 bases and J by 3 bases; unmatched bases: 1. This chain's CDR3 is CASSYGDRDTEAFF. The CDR3 coding sequence is TGTGCCAGCAGTTACGGGGACAGGGACACTGAAGCTTTCTTT.

The chain joins TRBV5-6 to TRBJ1-2; D uncertain. Per the germline V gene, CDR1 is SGHDT and CDR2 is YYEEEE. The CDR3 has 17 residues. Trimming left V 4 bases short and J 4 bases short, with 23 bases between. The chain's CDR3 is CASSPEVHSGWRYGYTF. The DNA for the CDR3 is TGTGCCAGCAGCCCGGAGGTCCACTCCGGATGGCGCTATGGCTACACCTTC.

The rearrangement joins TRBV7-2 to TRBJ2-1; 8 positions match TRBD2. V was clipped by 6 bases and J by 1 base; unmatched bases: 8. CDR1 SGHTA and CDR2 FQGNSA come from the germline V gene. CDR3 length equals 16 residues. CDR3 protein: CASRLKRERSYNEQFF. Written as DNA, the CDR3 is TGTGCCAGCAGACTAAAGCGGGAGCGGTCCTACAATGAGCAGTTCTTC.

The chain couples TRBV7-8 to TRBJ1-5, with TRBD1 identical over 9 bases. Germline V gene data show CDR1 as SGHVS and CDR2 as FQNEAQ. The CDR3 runs 17 residues. V was clipped by 5 bases and J by 5 bases; unmatched bases: 13. CDR3 region: CASSTAGDRGSDQPQHF. The DNA of the CDR3 is TGTGCCAGCAGCACCGCCGGCGACAGGGGGTCTGATCAGCCCCAGCATTTT.

The genes are TRBV7-2 and TRBJ2-5, with D tentatively TRBD1 (6 bases). CDR1 and CDR2 (germline): SGHTA, FQGNSA. Trimming took 2 bases from V and 2 from J, leaving 9 bases between them. The CDR3 sequence is 14 residues long. The DNA for the CDR3 is TGTGCCAGCAGCTTAACAGGGTGGCAAGAGACCCAGTACTTC. It translates to CASSLTGWQETQYF.

This chain connects TRBV5-4 to TRBJ2-3, with D possibly TRBD2 on 6 matching bases. V was cut by 4 bases and J by 0 bases, with 15 bases left in between. There are 16 residues in the CDR3. From germline, CDR1 is SGHNT and CDR2 YYREEE (reference sequence). Here the CDR3 reads CASSPGRGSSTDTQYF. CDR3 DNA: TGTGCCAGCAGCCCGGGGCGGGGTTCTAGCACAGATACGCAGTATTTT.

V usage is TRBV18 and J usage is TRBJ2-2; D not resolved. V dropped 4 bases and J dropped 2 bases, with 11 bases sitting between them. The CDR3 length is 15 residues. CDR1 KGHSH and CDR2 LQKENI come from the germline V gene. CDR3 coding DNA: TGTGCCAGCTCACGCTTCATGGGAAACACCGGGGAGCTGTTTTTT. This encodes CASSRFMGNTGELFF. Using reference TRBV18 and TRBJ2-2 for the parts outside the CDR3, the full variable domain is NAGVMQNPRHLVRRRGQEARLRCSPMKGHSHVYWYRQLPEEGLKFMVYLQKENIIDESGMPKERFSAEFPKEGPSILRIQQVVRGDSAAYFCASSRFMGNTGELFFGEGSRLTVL.

This chain joins TRBV28 and TRBJ2-5; D is undetermined. The V gene's germline CDR1 is MDHEN and CDR2 SYDVKM. The CDR3 sequence is 16 residues long. V lost 1 base, J lost 1 base, and 13 bases lay in between. The CDR3 region is CASSLYVGNFQETQYF. In DNA, the CDR3 is TGTGCCAGCAGTTTATATGTCGGAAACTTCCAAGAGACCCAGTACTTC.

This clone was observed once. The V gene is TRBV19, the J gene TRBJ1-4; a possible D gene is TRBD1 (5 bases). The CDR3 sequence is 15 residues long. Germline lookup yields CDR1 LNHDA and CDR2 SQIVND (reference sequence). V was shortened by 5 bases and J by 8 bases, with 18 bases between the two germline ends. The CDR3 sequence: CASSAPGTEEEKLFF. For the CDR3, the DNA is TGTGCCAGTAGTGCCCCCGGGACGGAGGAAGAAAAACTGTTTTTT.

The chain has TRBV5-8 and TRBJ1-1, with D hard to call. The germline CDR1 and CDR2 sequences are SGHTS and YDEGEE. There are 14 residues in the CDR3. The V gene lost 3 bases and the J gene lost 5 bases, with 14 bases spanning the gap. CDR3 sequence: CASSSRTGRTEAFF. DNA of the CDR3: TGTGCCAGCAGCTCTCGGACGGGTCGGACTGAAGCTTTCTTT.

In DNA, the CDR3 is TGTGCCAGCAGTGCAAGACAGGGAGGTTGGACTGAAGCTTTCTTT. Protein sequence: CASSARQGGWTEAFF. The V and J genes are TRBV6-1 and TRBJ1-1; TRBD1 agrees at 7 bases. Per germline, CDR1 MNHNS and CDR2 SASEGT. After removal of 4 bases from V and 5 bases from J, the junction contained 10 bases not matched to a gene. This CDR3 contains 15 residues.

This clone was picked up a small number of times. This sequence joins TRBV28 and TRBJ1-4; 7 positions agree with TRBD1. The V gene's germline CDR1 is MDHEN and CDR2 SYDVKM. The CDR3 extends over 14 amino acids. The junction had 7 bases not matched to a gene; V was cut back by 4 bases and J by 8 bases. The CDR3 sequence is CASSSGTVKEKLFF. The CDR3 DNA reads as TGTGCCAGCAGTTCCGGGACAGTTAAAGAAAAACTGTTTTTT.

J is TRBJ2-3 and V is TRBV11-2; TRBD2 agrees at 9 bases. The germline V gene has CDR1 SGHAT and CDR2 FQNNGV. This CDR3 contains 16 residues. Trimming cost V 5 bases and J 0 bases; bases outside gene matches: 6. CDR3 nucleotide sequence: TGTGCCAGCAGCCAGGGGACTAGCCGAAGCACAGATACGCAGTATTTT. Translation: CASSQGTSRSTDTQYF. Together with reference TRBV11-2 and TRBJ2-3, the CDR3 gives the full variable domain: EAGVAQSPRYKIIEKRQSVAFWCNPISGHATLYWYQQILGQGPKLLIQFQNNGVVDDSQLPKDRFSAERLKGVDSTLKIQPAKLEDSAVYLCASSQGTSRSTDTQYFGPGTRLTVL.

The rearrangement joins TRBV5-1 to TRBJ1-5; TRBD1 is a possible D gene (5 bases). Germline V gene lookup returns CDR1 SGHRS and CDR2 YFSETQ. The CDR3 spans 14 residues. Trimming removed 4 bases from V and 5 bases from J, with 13 bases in between. CDR3 nucleotide sequence: TGCGCCAGCAGCCCGGGCGGGGGGTATCAGCCCCAGCATTTT. As protein: CASSPGGGYQPQHF.

The chain uses TRBV19 and TRBJ2-7, with 7 positions matching TRBD2. This CDR3 is 13 amino acids long. The V gene's germline CDR1 is LNHDA and CDR2 SQIVND (reference sequence). V was clipped by 5 bases and J by 2 bases; unmatched bases: 3. CDR3 nucleotide sequence: TGTGCCAGTAGTCGACTAGCCGCCTACGAGCAGTACTTC. This sequence encodes CASSRLAAYEQYF.

The chain links TRBV7-9 to TRBJ1-4, with 9 bases that match TRBD1. The length of the CDR3 is 13 residues. The germline V gene encodes CDR1 SEHNR and CDR2 FQNEAQ (reference sequence). J was trimmed by 7 bases and V by 11 bases; bases with no gene match: 8. The CDR3 region is CAGNRGQSEKLFF. For the CDR3, the DNA is TGTGCCGGAAACAGGGGGCAATCTGAAAAACTGTTTTTT.

On this clone itself: Other DNA sequences in this sample translate to the same CDR3. This rearrangement joins TRBV4-2 to TRBJ2-3; a possible D gene is TRBD2 (5 bases). CDR3 length equals 14 residues. Trimming stripped 1 base from V and 0 bases from J, with 5 bases between. CDR1 LGHNA and CDR2 YNFKEQ come from the germline V gene. CDR3 DNA: TGTGCCAGCAGCCAAGGAGGGAGCACAGATACGCAGTATTTT. It specifies CASSQGGSTDTQYF.

CDR3 DNA sequence: TGTGCCAGCAGTCCTAACGGGGATGAGCAGTTCTTC. The encoded protein is CASSPNGDEQFF. V is TRBV6-6 and J is TRBJ2-1, with D tentatively TRBD2 (5 bases). The CDR3 sequence is 12 residues long. Trimming pared 5 bases from V and 8 bases from J, leaving 10 bases between. The germline CDR1 and CDR2 sequences are MNHNY and SVGAGI (reference sequence).